Below, one TCR beta chain is given with its context. Its antigen remains unidentified. V was pared by 5 bases and J by 2 bases, with 7 bases of the junction left unmatched. The CDR3 sequence is 15 residues long. Germline CDR1 reads WNHNN; CDR2 reads SYGVQD (reference sequence). These data belong to a study of identical twins. General study points: The study found that models underestimated out-of-frame TCR alpha sharing in monozygotic twins. Potential partial confounding of zero-insertion analyses by invariant MAIT and iNKT cells was noted.

Unique molecular identifiers were in the cDNA, with template-switch universal primer binding. TCRdb re-called the 5' RACE reads through MiXCR, storing one row per CDR3 protein. In the table there are around 550,000 distinct CDR3 sequences, 12% to 15% of which are singletons. This sample also belongs to another study, concerning yellow fever vaccine responses in identical twins.

The receptor was isolated from a woman aged 18-35 years in good health. The sequenced sample consisted of CD4+ T cells sorted from blood. The chain recombines TRBV10-1 with TRBJ2-3; 7 bases map to TRBD2. CDR3 amino acids: CASSSPGGTTDTQYF. In nucleotides, the CDR3 is TGCGCCAGCAGTAGCCCGGGAGGAACCACAGATACGCAGTATTTT.